This TCR beta chain was found in a study of cytomegalovirus exposure and HLA in healthy donors (dated by TCRdb to 2016 to 2017). About the study as a whole: According to an earlier analysis of a few hundred of the donors, about 170 million T cells yielded 117 million unique TCR beta sequences and about 300 Gb of sequence data. An earlier analysis of roughly 580 of the donors used high-throughput TCR beta sequencing to judge whether each TCR beta V gene segment behaved as functional or pseudogenic. HLA typing covered class I and class II loci at four-digit resolution. A handful of DR-DQ haplotypes were handled as single units for association and clustering because linkage in the cohort was strong. The study aimed to test whether cataloging public T cell receptors could reveal signatures of past pathogen exposure. Across some 400 genotyped donors of the cohort, an average of about 200,000 unique TCR beta nucleotide sequences per donor were sequenced, and approximately 17% of those sequences were non-productive. The later analysis used no new phenotypic data to find candidate immune exposures, relying instead on TCR beta sequences and their occurrence across donors. A later analysis re-analyzed previously published TCR beta repertoires from 666 donors and added high-resolution HLA genotyping to study TCR occurrence patterns. The number of typed donors differed by locus: about 620-640 for A, B, C, DRB1 and DQB1; 500 to 550 for DQA1; roughly 600 for DPA1; and about 450 for DPB1. All discovery cohort repertoires had been generated on a single sequencing platform. Donor age, sex, ethnicity and CMV serostatus were compiled together with the repertoire data. In addition to the first cohort of 666 subjects, a separate validation cohort of about 120 different subjects was used. Of the 300 to 500 genotyped donors, 75% to 85% were placed in the genetic ancestry cluster associated with self-reported Caucasian donors. The T cell repertoires of 666 subjects were profiled by immunosequencing and related to cytomegalovirus serostatus. Roughly 300 gigabases of sequencing data and approximately 84 million unique TCR sequences were included in an early release covering several hundred HLA-typed donors. Genome-wide SNP genotypes for about three fifths of the roughly 670 donors were used in a later genetic analysis, which treated that subset as a discovery cohort. The study combined high-throughput TCR immunosequencing, statistical association of individual TCRs with disease status, and machine learning to predict cytomegalovirus infection status. General conclusions and limits of the study: About 17 rarely observed V segments, including chromosome 9 orphons, were excluded from the earlier analysis of several hundred of the donors because counts were too low. Strong co-occurrence of HLA alleles, especially DR and DQ, made assigning TCR associations to individual alleles difficult. Linkage disequilibrium might explain the correlated functional status among segregating V segments, but an unknown experimental factor could not be ruled out. In a later analysis, TCR association rates were found to vary across HLA loci, with the most associated TCRs seen for DRB1 alleles and the fewest for HLA-C alleles. CMV serostatus was the only immune exposure information available for the cohort. Most CMV-associated TCR beta chains appeared to be HLA-restricted in a later analysis, and the HLA associations seemed to be driven largely by CMV exposure. Presence/absence analyses assumed roughly uniform sequencing depth across donors, an assumption that may not hold. The 87-base-pair reads could not distinguish some IMGT-functional V segments, including TRBV6-2 and TRBV6-3, so those segments were excluded. According to a later analysis, parvovirus B19, influenza, CMV and Epstein-Barr virus appeared linked to several top co-occurrence clusters. A group of highly shared sequence variants was considered likely to be a technical artifact of the sequencing pipeline. Across donors, most TCR sequences were observed very rarely, whereas some public TCRs were present in many individuals. In the study, approximately 160 TCR beta chains were listed as associated with cytomegalovirus. The classifier was reported to diagnose cytomegalovirus status with high specificity and sensitivity in both the original cohort and the validation cohort. A later analysis associated 15,000 to 20,000 TCR beta sequences with specific HLA alleles at a false discovery rate of 0.05. A further reported finding was that TCR beta sequences accurately predicted the HLA-A and HLA-B alleles for most subjects in the first cohort. In a later analysis, HLA-associated TCR beta chains showed more clonal expansion and lower generation probabilities than non-associated chains that were equally common. Because HLA typing was unavailable for some donors at each locus, only the typed subset was used in association tests. According to a later genetic analysis, donors in an Asian-associated ancestry cluster had fewer N-insertions in productive TCRs than the approximately 670-donor mean. An earlier analysis of around 600 of the donors showed that most TCR beta V segments appeared in productive rearrangements either about 90% or about 30% of the time, which broadly matched IMGT annotations. An association between a missense DCLRE1C variant and V-gene and J-gene trimming of TCR beta chains was found in a later genetic analysis and replicated in an independent cohort. According to the authors, the approach could potentially be generalized to other disease states and immunological phenotypes. This cohort had only TCR beta chains sequenced, and the lack of alpha or paired-chain data limited which features could be detected. A few of the identified cytomegalovirus-associated TCR beta chains were confirmed in vitro to be specific for cytomegalovirus antigens.

The library relied on the immunoSEQ multiplex PCR assay. The multiplex PCR relied on a mix of 60 forward primers for TCR Vbeta segments and 13 reverse primers for TCR Jbeta segments. The CDR3 region of rearranged TCR beta genes was amplified from genomic DNA by a multiplex PCR assay. The Illumina HiSeq System was used to sequence the amplified TCR beta libraries as 87-base-pair reads. The authors' analysis ran thus. In a later analysis, tens of millions of unique TCR beta chains were counted across the 650 to 750 repertoires, and roughly 11 million of these chains were shared by at least two donors. Raw reads were error-corrected and collapsed into unique sequences by a nearest-neighbor algorithm in which closely related sequences were merged to remove PCR and sequencing errors. Alignment of CDR3 sequences to IMGT reference sequences was used to assign V, D and J gene segments. For a sequence to be retained, a match of at least six nucleotides to both a V gene segment and a J gene segment was required. A rearrangement counted as productive if the CDR3 had no stop codons and remained in frame with V and J, and every other rearrangement counted as non-productive. Following IMGT convention, CDR3 was defined as the stretch from the second conserved V-encoded cysteine to the conserved J-encoded phenylalanine. In an earlier analysis of more than 550 of the donors, sequences lacking an unambiguous match to a single V gene segment were excluded. In an earlier analysis of 587 of the donors, V segments were called functional above 56.7% productive rearrangements and were called segregating when the between-donor standard deviation exceeded 5%. A statistical classification framework was built to diagnose cytomegalovirus status from the catalog of TCR beta chain sequences. V and J gene assignment, in a later analysis, came from comparing TCR nucleotide sequences with IMGT/GENE-DB human TR gene sequences. Using the TCRdist pipeline, a later analysis assigned CDR3 sequences along with most-parsimonious VDJ recombination scenarios. In a later analysis, every TCR beta chain was defined by the combination of its CDR3 amino acid sequence and its V-gene family, and reads without a unique V-gene family were dropped. To address suspected cross-contamination and a sequencing artifact, a later analysis removed 592 highly shared, low-generation-probability nucleotide sequences. In a later analysis, a clonal expansion index for each public chain was calculated from normalized within-repertoire ranks of inferred template counts. In a later analysis, generation probabilities were computed using a VDJ recombination model fitted to out-of-frame rearrangements, and the results were checked against IGoR. In a later analysis, TCR-TCR, TCR-HLA and TCR-CMV co-occurrence was scored with hypergeometric tests, and a repertoire-size bias correction was applied to TCR pairs. In a later analysis, false discovery rates were estimated by permuting HLA or CMV assignments 20 times. In a later analysis, co-occurring TCRs were grouped with DBSCAN, and TCRdist sequence similarity was added when clustering was performed within HLA-allele-positive subsets. Co-occurrence clustering excluded repertoires with fewer than 30,000 or more than 120,000 public chains, plus five with anomalous nucleotide sharing. The immuneACCESS repertoire file appears here via TCRdb, limited to in-frame rearrangements. These files lack a portion of the clones; in checked studies, under half of the deficit traces to unresolved V genes, and the cause of the others is not known. V and J calls plus clone size are reproduced from that table; the DNA served to infer D and trimming. The sample data list more than 110,000 clones, and around four fifths of these were observed just once. Roughly 1.2% of the sample belongs to the ten largest clones.

On this clone itself: Its specific antigen is unknown. Within one base of it there is no much larger clone, and no base qualities were kept.

In total, approximately 690 healthy bone marrow donors made up the cohort. At the time of sampling, all cohort members were nominally healthy, though unrecorded immune exposures were likely present. The donor tested CMV seropositive and was one of the 289 seropositive cohort members. Each donor provided a peripheral blood sample, and peripheral blood mononuclear cells were used for TCR beta sequencing. The Qiagen DNeasy Blood Extraction Kit was used to extract genomic DNA from the blood cell samples. In the germline V gene (reference sequence), CDR1 corresponds to LNHNV and CDR2 to YYDKDF. After removal of 6 bases from V and 1 base from J, the junction retains 8 bases not matched to a gene. From its cysteine to its phenylalanine, the CDR3 spans 15 amino acids. Only CDR3 DNA is held: 45 bases, read in frame from base 1.

What was sequenced was PBMCs. The chain links TRBV15 with TRBJ1-1, with 7 central nucleotides matching TRBD1. The sequence came from a male donor in good health and CMV-seropositive. The CDR3 in this case is CATRRPGGTNTEAFF. The nucleotides are TGTGCCACCAGAAGACCAGGGGGTACGAACACTGAAGCTTTCTTT.